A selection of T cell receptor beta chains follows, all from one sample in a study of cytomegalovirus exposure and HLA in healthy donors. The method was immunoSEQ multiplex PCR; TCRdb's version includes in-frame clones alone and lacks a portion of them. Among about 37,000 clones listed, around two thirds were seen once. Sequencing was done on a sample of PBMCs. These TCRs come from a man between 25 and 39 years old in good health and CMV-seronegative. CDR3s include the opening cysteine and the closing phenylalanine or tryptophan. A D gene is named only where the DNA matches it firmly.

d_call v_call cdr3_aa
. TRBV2 CASSSETVLSYEQYF
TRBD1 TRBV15 CATSRGGGQVRTGELFF
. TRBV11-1 CASSLDAFYGYTF
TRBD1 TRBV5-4 CASSPDRWYAEAFF
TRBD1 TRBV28 CASSYRRDRGKYEQYF
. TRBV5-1 CASKYGGTGAGNEQYF
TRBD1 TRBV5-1 CASSSDRGGYGYTF
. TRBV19 CASSIPGAGANVLTF
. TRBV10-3 CAIKVGENYGYTF
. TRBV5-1 CASSFVLGEQFF
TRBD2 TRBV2 CASSREVGTGELFF
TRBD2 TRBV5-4 CASSPGGLSYEQYF
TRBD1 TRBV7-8 CASSLVQGKQTEAFF
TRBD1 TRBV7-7 CASSSSGGEQFF
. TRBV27 CASTFAGRRDGYTF
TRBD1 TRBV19 CASSMGTERMNTEAFF
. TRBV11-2 CASSLGQEREAYGYTF